This is a list of T cell receptor beta chains from one sample in a study of hypomethylating agent response in myelodysplastic syndrome. Produced via immunoSEQ multiplex PCR; TCRdb's table is partial and in-frame only. The sample yields roughly 6,000 clones, almost 85% seen once. Specimen: bone marrow, collected before or after starting hypomethylating agent treatment for myelodysplastic syndrome (not recorded which). The receptors here all came from a human donor with myelodysplastic syndrome. The conserved cysteine and the conserved F or W are not part of the CDR3 here. A D gene is named only where the DNA matches it firmly.

cdr3_length v_call d_call cdr3_aa
13 TRBV5-1 TRBD1 ASSLLGTGQHEQY
11 TRBV5-1 . ASSPEGWETQY
15 TRBV5-4 . ASSLAPGNRGTGELF
12 TRBV29-1 . SVGEGDSNQPQH
14 TRBV11-1 . ASSSWLRGKNTEAF
15 TRBV27 TRBD1 ASSLSWTGNYNSPLH
12 TRBV11-3 TRBD1 ASSAGQGGTEAF
14 TRBV21-1 . ASSSSLAGGPNTQY
12 TRBV5-1 . ASSLADPTDTQY
14 TRBV11-3 TRBD2 ASSPGVAGHTDTQY
15 TRBV4-2 TRBD2 ASSPNLVAGGRETQY
12 TRBV19 TRBD1 ASSSGQGSGEQY
11 TRBV5-6 . ASSWDVIGELF
12 TRBV7-3 . ASSLTSDSHTQY
12 TRBV5-1 TRBD1 ASSPRTGPHEQY
12 TRBV29-1 TRBD1 SATQAGGAGELF
12 TRBV2 . ASSGGQRNTEAF
9 TRBV14 . ASSAGQQQF
11 TRBV5-1 . ASSPGGGREAF
10 TRBV27 . ASKGERAGYT
12 TRBV5-1 . ASSFRGGENIQY
11 TRBV30 TRBD2 AWSASGLGELF
12 TRBV19 . ASSITWTDNEQF
14 TRBV7-2 . ASSDRKLGGIGTQY
13 TRBV5-1 . ASSLATTTNEKLF
13 TRBV4-2 . ASSQDRGRVGGYT
11 TRBV19 TRBD1 ASSLGQVNEQF
13 TRBV11-2 . ASSLVGGARYEQY